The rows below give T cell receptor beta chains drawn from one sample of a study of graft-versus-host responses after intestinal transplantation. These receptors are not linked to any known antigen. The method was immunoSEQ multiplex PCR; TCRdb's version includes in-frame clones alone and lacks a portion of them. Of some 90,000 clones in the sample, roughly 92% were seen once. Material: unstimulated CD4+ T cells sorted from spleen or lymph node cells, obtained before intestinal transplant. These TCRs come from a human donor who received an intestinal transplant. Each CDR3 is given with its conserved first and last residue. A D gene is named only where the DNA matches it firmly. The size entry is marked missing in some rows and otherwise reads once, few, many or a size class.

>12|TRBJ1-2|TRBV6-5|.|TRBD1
CASKDRGSGYTF
TGTGCCAGCAAAGACAGGGGTAGTGGCTACACCTTC
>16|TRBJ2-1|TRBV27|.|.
CASSSRTASSYNEQFF
TGTGCCAGCAGTTCACGGACAGCGAGCTCCTACAATGAGCAGTTCTTC
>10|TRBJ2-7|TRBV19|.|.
CASNHYEQYF
TGTGCCAGTAATCACTACGAGCAGTACTTC
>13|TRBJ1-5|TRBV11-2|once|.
CASSLFRAQPQHF
TGTGCCAGCAGCCTCTTTAGGGCTCAGCCCCAGCATTTT
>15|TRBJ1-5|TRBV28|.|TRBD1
CASSFRDSSNQPQHF
TGTGCCAGCAGTTTCCGGGACAGCAGCAATCAGCCCCAGCATTTT
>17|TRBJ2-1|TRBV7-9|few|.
CASSLILALGGYNEQFF
TGTGCCAGCAGCTTAATACTAGCTTTAGGGGGTTACAATGAGCAGTTCTTC
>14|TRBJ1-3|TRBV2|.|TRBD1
CASKVGQFRNTIYF
TGTGCCAGCAAGGTGGGACAGTTTCGTAACACCATATATTTT
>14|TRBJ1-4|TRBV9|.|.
CASSATATNEKLFF
TGTGCCAGCAGCGCGACGGCAACTAATGAAAAACTGTTTTTT
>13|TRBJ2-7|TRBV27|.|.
CASSLTGSDEQYF
TGTGCCAGCAGTTTAACAGGGTCCGACGAGCAGTACTTC
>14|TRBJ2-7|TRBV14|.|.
CASSLTGPTVEQYF
TGTGCCAGCAGCCTAACAGGCCCGACGGTCGAGCAGTACTTC
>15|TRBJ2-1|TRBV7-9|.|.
CASSLRGGGHNEQFF
TGTGCCAGCAGCTTACGGGGCGGGGGCCACAATGAGCAGTTCTTC
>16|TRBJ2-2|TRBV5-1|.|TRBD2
CASSLTSGPNTGELFF
TGCGCCAGCAGCCTGACTAGCGGGCCAAACACCGGGGAGCTGTTTTTT
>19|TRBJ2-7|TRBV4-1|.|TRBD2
CASSRRSGTTQTSSYEQYF
TGCGCCAGCAGCCGAAGATCGGGGACTACCCAAACCTCCTCCTACGAGCAGTACTTC
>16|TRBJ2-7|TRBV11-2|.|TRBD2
CASSSARLAGLGEQYF
TGTGCCAGCAGCTCCGCCCGACTAGCGGGATTGGGGGAGCAGTACTTC
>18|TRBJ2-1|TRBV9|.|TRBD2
CASSVARTSGSRRGEQFF
TGTGCCAGCAGCGTAGCTCGAACTAGCGGGAGCCGACGTGGTGAGCAGTTCTTC
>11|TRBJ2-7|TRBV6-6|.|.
CASSVNYEQYF
TGTGCCAGCAGCGTAAACTACGAGCAGTACTTC
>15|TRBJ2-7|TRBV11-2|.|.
CASSIDRRRVYEQYF
TGTGCCAGCAGCATCGACAGGCGGAGGGTCTACGAGCAGTACTTC
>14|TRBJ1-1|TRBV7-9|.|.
CASGAPGPNTEAFF
TGTGCCAGCGGGGCCCCGGGGCCGAACACTGAAGCTTTCTTT
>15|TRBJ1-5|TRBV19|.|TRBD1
CASTLGQGTNQPQHF
TGTGCCAGTACCCTCGGACAGGGGACCAATCAGCCCCAGCATTTT
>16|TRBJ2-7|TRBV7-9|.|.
CASSTYRASLRDEQYF
TGTGCCAGCAGTACGTACAGGGCAAGTCTGAGGGACGAGCAGTACTTC
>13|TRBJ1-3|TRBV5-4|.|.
CASSLPPGNTIYF
TGTGCCAGCAGCTTACCTCCGGGAAACACCATATATTTT
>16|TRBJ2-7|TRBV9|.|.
CASSGRPDLDPYEQYF
TGTGCCAGCAGCGGCAGACCGGACTTAGACCCCTACGAGCAGTACTTC
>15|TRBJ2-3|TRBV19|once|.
CASSIGTTSTDTQYF
TGTGCCAGTAGTATCGGGACGACTAGCACAGATACGCAGTATTTT
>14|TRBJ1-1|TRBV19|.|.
CASSFGTLNTEAFF
TGTGCCAGTAGTTTTGGGACACTGAACACTGAAGCTTTCTTT
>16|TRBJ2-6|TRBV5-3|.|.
CARSLGLHSGANVLTF
TGTGCCAGAAGCTTGGGGCTTCACTCTGGGGCCAACGTCCTGACTTTC
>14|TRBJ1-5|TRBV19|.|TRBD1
CASSTTGGNQPQHF
TGTGCCAGTAGTACCACAGGGGGCAATCAGCCCCAGCATTTT
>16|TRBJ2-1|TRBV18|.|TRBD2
CASSPPSGRVYNEQFF
TGTGCCAGCTCACCACCAAGCGGGAGGGTCTACAATGAGCAGTTCTTC
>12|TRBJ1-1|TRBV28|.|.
CASTDHGFEAFF
TGTGCCAGTACCGACCATGGTTTTGAAGCTTTCTTT
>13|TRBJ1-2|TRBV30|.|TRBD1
CAWSTQGARGYTF
TGTGCCTGGAGTACCCAGGGGGCGCGAGGCTACACCTTC
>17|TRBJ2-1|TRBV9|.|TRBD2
CASSRTATSGPYNEQFF
TGTGCCAGCAGCCGAACCGCGACTAGCGGACCCTACAATGAGCAGTTCTTC
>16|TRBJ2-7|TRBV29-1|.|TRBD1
CSVEGAYRDRPYEQYF
TGCAGCGTTGAAGGGGCTTATAGGGACAGGCCCTACGAGCAGTACTTC
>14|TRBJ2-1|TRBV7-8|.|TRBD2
CASSKGLADNEQFF
TGTGCCAGCAGCAAGGGACTAGCGGACAATGAGCAGTTCTTC
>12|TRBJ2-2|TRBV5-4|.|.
CASSSGVGELFF
TGTGCCAGCAGCTCAGGGGTCGGGGAGCTGTTTTTT
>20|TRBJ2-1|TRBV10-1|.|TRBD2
CASSLGTSGRAGGVYNEQFF
TGCGCCAGCAGTCTGGGGACTAGCGGGAGGGCCGGCGGTGTATACAATGAGCAGTTCTTC
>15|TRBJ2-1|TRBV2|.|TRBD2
CAIGQGLAGVNEQFF
TGTGCCATCGGACAGGGACTAGCGGGAGTCAATGAGCAGTTCTTC
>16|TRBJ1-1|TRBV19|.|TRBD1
CASSVPQGGMNTEAFF
TGTGCCAGTAGTGTACCCCAGGGGGGAATGAACACTGAAGCTTTCTTT
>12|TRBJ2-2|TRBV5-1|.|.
CASSSPAGELFF
TGCGCCAGCAGCTCCCCGGCCGGGGAGCTGTTTTTT
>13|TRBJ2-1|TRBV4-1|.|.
CASSQGGAVEQFF
TGCGCCAGCAGCCAAGGGGGGGCGGTTGAGCAGTTCTTC
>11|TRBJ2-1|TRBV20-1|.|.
CRQEIYNEQFF
TGTCGACAGGAAATCTACAATGAGCAGTTCTTC
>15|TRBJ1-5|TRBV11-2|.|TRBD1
CASSLAGQVNQPQHF
TGTGCCAGCAGCTTAGCGGGACAGGTTAATCAGCCCCAGCATTTT
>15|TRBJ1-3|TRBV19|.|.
CASRPPGVSGNTIYF
TGTGCCAGTAGGCCCCCAGGGGTCTCTGGAAACACCATATATTTT
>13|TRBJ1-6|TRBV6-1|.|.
CASSEAETAPLHF
TGTGCCAGCAGTGAAGCTGAGACTGCACCCCTCCACTTT
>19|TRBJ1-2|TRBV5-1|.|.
CASSFFGRGGSLTNYGYTF
TGCGCCAGCAGTTTTTTTGGGCGGGGAGGAAGTCTCACTAACTATGGCTACACCTTC